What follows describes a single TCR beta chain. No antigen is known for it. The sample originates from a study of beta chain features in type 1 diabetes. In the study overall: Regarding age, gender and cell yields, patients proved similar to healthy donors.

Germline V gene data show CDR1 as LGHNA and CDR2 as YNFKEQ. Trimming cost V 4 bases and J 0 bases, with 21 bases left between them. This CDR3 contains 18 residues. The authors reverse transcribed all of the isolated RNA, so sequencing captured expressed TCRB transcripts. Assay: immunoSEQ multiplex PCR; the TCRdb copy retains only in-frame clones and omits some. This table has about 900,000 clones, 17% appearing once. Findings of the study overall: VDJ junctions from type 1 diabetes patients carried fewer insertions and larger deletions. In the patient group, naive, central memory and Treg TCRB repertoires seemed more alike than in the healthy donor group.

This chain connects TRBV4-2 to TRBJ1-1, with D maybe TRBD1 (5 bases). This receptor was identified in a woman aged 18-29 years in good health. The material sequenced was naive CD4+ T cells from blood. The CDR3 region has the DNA TGTGCCAGCAGCCTCAGACAGTCCCAGGTTCTTATGAACACTGAAGCTTTCTTT. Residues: CASSLRQSQVLMNTEAFF.